This T cell receptor beta chain emerged from a study of shared clonotypes between healthy human individuals. Study background: Three plates were used per donor for CD4 naive, three for CD4 memory, two for CD8 naive and one for CD8 memory. General study results and limits: Among donors, sharing of clonotypes was expected to be affected by sequencing depth.

CD8 cells regarded as naive lacked CD45RO, were positively chosen for CCR7, and omitted terminally differentiated effector memory CD45RA+ cells. Details on this clone: Its antigen is currently unknown.

TCRdb's copy holds only in-frame clones and misses some; the assay was immunoSEQ multiplex PCR. This sample has about 2.2 million clones; over 85% occur once, and the top ten carry about 1.7%. Trimming stripped 2 bases from V and 6 bases from J, with 17 bases between. CDR1 MNHNS and CDR2 SASEGT come from the germline V gene. This CDR3 is built from 16 residues. This chain uses TRBV6-1 with TRBJ2-1; D unclear. Sequencing was done on a sample of naive CD8+ T cells from PBMCs. This receptor was obtained from a man aged 18 to 29 in good health. Some clones in this sample may be carry-over from other donors' samples. CDR3 in DNA: TGTGCCAGCAGTGAATCGGGTCCCCCTCCCCGCAATGAGCAGTTCTTC. This gives the protein CASSESGPPPRNEQFF.